What follows is one T cell receptor (beta chain) and its context. Its target is unknown. These data belong to a study of cytomegalovirus exposure and HLA in healthy donors. Regarding the study as a whole: Donors belonging to an Asian-associated ancestry cluster reportedly showed fewer N-insertions in productive TCRs than the 666-donor mean, according to what a later analysis found. Segments of the TCR beta V type were, in most cases, productive about 87% or about 30% of the time in an earlier analysis. Several top significant clusters appeared, in a later analysis, to be linked to common viral pathogens.

The PCR made use of 60 Vbeta and 13 Jbeta primers. Generated by immunoSEQ multiplex PCR, the TCRdb table keeps only in-frame clones and is missing some. This repertoire shows 150,000 to 200,000 clones, 75% to 85% found once; its top ten account for roughly an eighth. The V and J ends lost 0 bases and 6 bases, in that order; junction bases with no gene match: 5. From germline, CDR1 is SGHKS and CDR2 YYEKEE (reference sequence). This CDR3 spans 15 amino acids. Sequenced input: PBMCs. The chain recombines TRBV5-5 with TRBJ1-4; 7 bases align to TRBD1. This receptor was taken from a woman aged 25 to 39 in good health and CMV-seropositive. The CDR3 region has the DNA TGTGCCAGCAGCTTGGCCTGGGACAGATATGAAAAACTGTTTTTT. This encodes CASSLAWDRYEKLFF.